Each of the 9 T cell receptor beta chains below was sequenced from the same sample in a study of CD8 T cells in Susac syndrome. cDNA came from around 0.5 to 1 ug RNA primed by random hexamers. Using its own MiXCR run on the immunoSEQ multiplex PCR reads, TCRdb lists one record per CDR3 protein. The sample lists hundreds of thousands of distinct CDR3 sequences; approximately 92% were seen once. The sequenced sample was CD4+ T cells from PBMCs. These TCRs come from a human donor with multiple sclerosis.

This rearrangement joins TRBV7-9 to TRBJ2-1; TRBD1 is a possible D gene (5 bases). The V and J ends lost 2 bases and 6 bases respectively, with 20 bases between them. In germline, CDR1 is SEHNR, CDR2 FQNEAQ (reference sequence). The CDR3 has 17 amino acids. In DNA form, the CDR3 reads TGTGCCAGCAGCTTAAACGTGGGTCAGGGCTCCCTCAATGAGCAGTTCTTC. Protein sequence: CASSLNVGQGSLNEQFF.

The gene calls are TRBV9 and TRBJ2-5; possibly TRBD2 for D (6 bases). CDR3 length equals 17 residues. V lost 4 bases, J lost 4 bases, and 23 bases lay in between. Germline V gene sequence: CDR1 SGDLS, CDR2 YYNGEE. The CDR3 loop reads CASSLAGLVAEGETQYF. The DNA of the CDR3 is TGTGCCAGCAGCCTAGCAGGTCTGGTAGCGGAGGGAGAGACCCAGTACTTC.

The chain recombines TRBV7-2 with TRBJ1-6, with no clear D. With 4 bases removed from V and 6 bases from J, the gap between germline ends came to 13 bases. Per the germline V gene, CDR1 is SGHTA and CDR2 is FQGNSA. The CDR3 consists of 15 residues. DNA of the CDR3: TGTGCCAGCAGCTCTTCCAGTGTCCCTAATTCACCCCTCCACTTT. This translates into CASSSSSVPNSPLHF.

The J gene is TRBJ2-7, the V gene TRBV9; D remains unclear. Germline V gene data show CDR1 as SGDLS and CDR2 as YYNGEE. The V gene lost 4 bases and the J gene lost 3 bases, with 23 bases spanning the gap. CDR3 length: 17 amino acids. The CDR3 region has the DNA TGTGCCAGCAGCTCAACCCCCGACGGACGGTCGGACTACGAGCAGTACTTC. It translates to CASSSTPDGRSDYEQYF.

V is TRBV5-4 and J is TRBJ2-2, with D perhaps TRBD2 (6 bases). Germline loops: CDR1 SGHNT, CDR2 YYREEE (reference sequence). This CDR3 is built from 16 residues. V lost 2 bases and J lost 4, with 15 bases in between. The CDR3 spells CASSLSGRRGTGELFF. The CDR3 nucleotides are TGTGCCAGCAGCTTATCGGGACGGCGGGGCACCGGGGAGCTGTTTTTT.

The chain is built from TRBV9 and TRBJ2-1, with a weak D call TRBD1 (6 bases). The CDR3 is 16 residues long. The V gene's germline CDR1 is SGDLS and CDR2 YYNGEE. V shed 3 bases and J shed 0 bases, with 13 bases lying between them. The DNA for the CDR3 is TGTGCCAGCAGCGCCAAGGGGGAGAACTCCTACAATGAGCAGTTCTTC. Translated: CASSAKGENSYNEQFF.

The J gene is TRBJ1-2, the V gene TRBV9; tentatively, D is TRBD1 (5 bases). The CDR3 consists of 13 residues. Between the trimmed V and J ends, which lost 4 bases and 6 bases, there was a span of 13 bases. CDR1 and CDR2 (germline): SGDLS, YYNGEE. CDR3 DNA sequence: TGTGCCAGCAGCTCCGGGACTGGCCATGGCTACACCTTC. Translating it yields CASSSGTGHGYTF.

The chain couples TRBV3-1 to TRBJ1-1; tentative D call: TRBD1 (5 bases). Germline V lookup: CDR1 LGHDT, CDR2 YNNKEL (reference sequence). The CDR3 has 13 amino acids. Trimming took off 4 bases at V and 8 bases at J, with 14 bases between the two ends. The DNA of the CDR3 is TGTGCCAGCAGCCGCCAGACCCGGGGGGAAGCTTTCTTT. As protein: CASSRQTRGEAFF.

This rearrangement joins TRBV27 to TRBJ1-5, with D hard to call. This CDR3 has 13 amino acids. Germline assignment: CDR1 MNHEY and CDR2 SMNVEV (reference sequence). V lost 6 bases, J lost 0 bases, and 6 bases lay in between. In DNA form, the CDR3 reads TGTGCCAGCAGATTAGGTAGCAATCAGCCCCAGCATTTT. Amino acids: CASRLGSNQPQHF.